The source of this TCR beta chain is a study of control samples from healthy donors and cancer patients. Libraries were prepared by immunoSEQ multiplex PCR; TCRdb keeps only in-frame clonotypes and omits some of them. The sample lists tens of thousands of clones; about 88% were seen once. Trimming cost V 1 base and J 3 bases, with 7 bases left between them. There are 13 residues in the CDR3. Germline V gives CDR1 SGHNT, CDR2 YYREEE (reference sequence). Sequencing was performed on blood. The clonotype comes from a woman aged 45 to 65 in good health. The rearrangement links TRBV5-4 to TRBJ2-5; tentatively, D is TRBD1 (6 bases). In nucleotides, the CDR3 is TGTGCCAGCAGCTTGAAGGGGGAAGAGACCCAGTACTTC. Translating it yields CASSLKGEETQYF. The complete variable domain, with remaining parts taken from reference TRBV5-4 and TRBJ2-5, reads ETGVTQSPTHLIKTRGQQVTLRCSSQSGHNTVSWYQQALGQGPQFIFQYYREEENGRGNFPPRFSGLQFPNYSSELNVNALELDDSALYLCASSLKGEETQYFGPGTRLLVL.